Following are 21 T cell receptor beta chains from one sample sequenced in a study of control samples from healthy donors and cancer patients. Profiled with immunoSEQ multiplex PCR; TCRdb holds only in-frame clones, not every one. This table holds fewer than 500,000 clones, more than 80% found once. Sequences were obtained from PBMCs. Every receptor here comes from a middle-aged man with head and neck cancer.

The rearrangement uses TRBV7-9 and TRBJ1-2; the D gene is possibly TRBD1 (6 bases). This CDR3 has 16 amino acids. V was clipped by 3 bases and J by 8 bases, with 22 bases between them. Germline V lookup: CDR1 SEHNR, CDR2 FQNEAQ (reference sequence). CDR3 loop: CASSFSMDSPQRGYTF. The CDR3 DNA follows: TGTGCCAGCAGCTTCTCCATGGACAGCCCACAACGGGGCTACACCTTC.

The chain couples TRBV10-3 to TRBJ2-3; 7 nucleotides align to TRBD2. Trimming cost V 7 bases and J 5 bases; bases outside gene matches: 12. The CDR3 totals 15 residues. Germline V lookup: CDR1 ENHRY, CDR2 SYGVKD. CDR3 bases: TGTGCCATCAACATAGCGGGCGAGAGGAAAGATACGCAGTATTTT. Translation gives CAINIAGERKDTQYF.

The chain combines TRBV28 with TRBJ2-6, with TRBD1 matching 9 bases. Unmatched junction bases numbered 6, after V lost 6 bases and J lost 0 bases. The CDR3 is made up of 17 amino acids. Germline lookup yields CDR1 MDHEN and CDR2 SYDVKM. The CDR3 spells CASSYTGGISGANVLTF. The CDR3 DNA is TGTGCCAGCAGCTATACAGGGGGCATCTCTGGGGCCAACGTCCTGACTTTC.

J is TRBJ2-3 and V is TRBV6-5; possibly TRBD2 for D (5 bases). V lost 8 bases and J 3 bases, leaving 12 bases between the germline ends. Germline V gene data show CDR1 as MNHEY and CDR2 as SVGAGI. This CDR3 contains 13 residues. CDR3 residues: CASPRSGTDTQYF. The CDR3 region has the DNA TGTGCCAGCCCGCGTTCGGGGACAGATACGCAGTATTTT.

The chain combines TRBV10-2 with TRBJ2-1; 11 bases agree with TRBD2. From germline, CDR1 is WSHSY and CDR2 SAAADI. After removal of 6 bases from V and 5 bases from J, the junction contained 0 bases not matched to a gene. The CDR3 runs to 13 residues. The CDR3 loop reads CASRLAGDNEQFF. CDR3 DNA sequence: TGCGCCAGCAGACTAGCGGGGGACAATGAGCAGTTCTTC.

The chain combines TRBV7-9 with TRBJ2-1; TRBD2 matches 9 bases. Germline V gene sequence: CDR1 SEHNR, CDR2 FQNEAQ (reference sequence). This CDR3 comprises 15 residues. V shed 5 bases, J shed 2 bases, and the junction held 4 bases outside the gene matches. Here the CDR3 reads CASSASGTPYNEQFF. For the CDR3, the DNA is TGTGCCAGCAGCGCTAGCGGGACCCCCTACAATGAGCAGTTCTTC.

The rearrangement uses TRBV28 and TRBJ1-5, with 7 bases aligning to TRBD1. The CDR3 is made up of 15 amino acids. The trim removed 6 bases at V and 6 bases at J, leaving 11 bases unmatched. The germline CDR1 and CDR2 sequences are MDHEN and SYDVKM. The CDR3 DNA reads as TGTGCCAGCAGGGAGGGACAGTCGAAGACTCAGCCCCAGCATTTT. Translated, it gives CASREGQSKTQPQHF.

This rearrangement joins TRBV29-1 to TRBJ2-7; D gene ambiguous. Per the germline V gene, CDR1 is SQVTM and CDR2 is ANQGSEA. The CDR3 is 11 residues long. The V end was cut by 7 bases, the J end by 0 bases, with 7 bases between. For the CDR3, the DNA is TGCAGCGCCACCAGCTCCTACGAGCAGTACTTC. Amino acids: CSATSSYEQYF.

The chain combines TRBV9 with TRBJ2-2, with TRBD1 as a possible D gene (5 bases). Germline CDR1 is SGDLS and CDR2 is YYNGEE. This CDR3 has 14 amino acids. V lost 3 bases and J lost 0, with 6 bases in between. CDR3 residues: CASSADTNTGELFF. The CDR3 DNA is TGTGCCAGCAGCGCGGACACGAACACCGGGGAGCTGTTTTTT.

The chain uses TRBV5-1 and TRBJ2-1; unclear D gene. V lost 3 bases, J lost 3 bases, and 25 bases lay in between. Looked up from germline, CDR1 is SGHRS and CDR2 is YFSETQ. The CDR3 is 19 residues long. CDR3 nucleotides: TGCGCCAGCAGCTCGGCATTACTCTCGGTAGTCCCCCTCTACAATGAGCAGTTCTTC. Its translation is CASSSALLSVVPLYNEQFF.

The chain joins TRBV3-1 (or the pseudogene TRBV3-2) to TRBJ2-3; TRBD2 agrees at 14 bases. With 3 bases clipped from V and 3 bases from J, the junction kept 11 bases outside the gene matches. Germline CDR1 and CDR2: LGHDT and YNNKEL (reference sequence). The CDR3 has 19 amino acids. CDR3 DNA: TGTGCCAGCAGCCACACCGGGACTAGCGGGAGAATGCGGACAGATACGCAGTATTTT. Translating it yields CASSHTGTSGRMRTDTQYF.

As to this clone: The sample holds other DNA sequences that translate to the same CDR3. In DNA form, the CDR3 reads TGTGCCAGCAGTTCTTCCGGGGCCTATGGCTACACCTTC. Its protein product is CASSSSGAYGYTF. This sequence joins TRBV28 and TRBJ1-2; perhaps TRBD1 as D (5 bases). Germline V CDR1 and CDR2: MDHEN, SYDVKM. Trimming took off 4 bases at V and 4 bases at J, with 10 bases between the two ends. This CDR3 has 13 residues.

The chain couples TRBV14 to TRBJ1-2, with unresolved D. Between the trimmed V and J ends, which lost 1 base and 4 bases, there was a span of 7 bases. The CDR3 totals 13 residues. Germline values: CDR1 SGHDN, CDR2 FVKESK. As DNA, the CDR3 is TGTGCCAGCAGCCAAGGACGGACCTATGGCTACACCTTC. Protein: CASSQGRTYGYTF.

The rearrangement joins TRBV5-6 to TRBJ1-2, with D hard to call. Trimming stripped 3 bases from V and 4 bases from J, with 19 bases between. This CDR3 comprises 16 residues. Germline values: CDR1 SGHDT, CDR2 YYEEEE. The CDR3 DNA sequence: TGTGCCAGCAGCTCGGACCAGGTGGCCCGGGTCTATGGCTACACCTTC. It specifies CASSSDQVARVYGYTF.

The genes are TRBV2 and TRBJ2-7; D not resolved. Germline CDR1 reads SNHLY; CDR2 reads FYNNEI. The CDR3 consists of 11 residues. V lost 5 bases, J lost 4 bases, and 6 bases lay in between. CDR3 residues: CASSREYEQYF. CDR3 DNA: TGTGCCAGCAGTCGCGAGTACGAGCAGTACTTC.

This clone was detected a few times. The CDR3 nucleotides read TGCAGTGGACAGAACCAAGAGACCCAGTACTTC. It specifies CSGQNQETQYF. This chain uses TRBV20-1 with TRBJ2-5; possible D gene TRBD1, 5 bases. The V gene's germline CDR1 is DFQATT and CDR2 SNEGSKA (reference sequence). This CDR3 has 11 residues. V was shortened by 7 bases and J by 0 bases, with 6 bases between the two germline ends.

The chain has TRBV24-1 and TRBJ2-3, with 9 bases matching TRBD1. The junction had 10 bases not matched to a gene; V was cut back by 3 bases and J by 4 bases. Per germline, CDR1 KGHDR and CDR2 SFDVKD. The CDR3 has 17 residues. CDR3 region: CATSDNSPGTGPDTQYF. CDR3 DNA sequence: TGTGCCACCAGTGATAATTCCCCCGGGACAGGGCCAGATACGCAGTATTTT.

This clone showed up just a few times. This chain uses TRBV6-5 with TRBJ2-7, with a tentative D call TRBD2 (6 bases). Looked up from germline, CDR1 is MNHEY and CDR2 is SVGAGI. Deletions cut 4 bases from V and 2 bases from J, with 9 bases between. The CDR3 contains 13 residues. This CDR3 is CASSSVAAYEQYF. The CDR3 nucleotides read TGTGCCAGCAGTTCTGTAGCGGCCTACGAGCAGTACTTC.

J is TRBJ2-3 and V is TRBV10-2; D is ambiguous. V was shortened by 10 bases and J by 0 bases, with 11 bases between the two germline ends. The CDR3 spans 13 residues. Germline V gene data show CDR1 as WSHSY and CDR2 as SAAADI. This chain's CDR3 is CATSKSSTDTQYF. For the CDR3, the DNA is TGCGCCACCTCAAAGTCGAGCACAGATACGCAGTATTTT.

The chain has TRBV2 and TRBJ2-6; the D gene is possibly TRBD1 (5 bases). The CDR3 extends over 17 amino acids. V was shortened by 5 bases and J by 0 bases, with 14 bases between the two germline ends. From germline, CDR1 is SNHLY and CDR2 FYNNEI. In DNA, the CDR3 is TGTGCCAGCAGTACCGACAGAGACCGCTCTGGGGCCAACGTCCTGACTTTC. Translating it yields CASSTDRDRSGANVLTF. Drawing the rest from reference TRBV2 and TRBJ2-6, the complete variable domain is EPEVTQTPSHQVTQMGQEVILRCVPISNHLYFYWYRQILGQKVEFLVSFYNNEISEKSEIFDDQFSVERPDGSNFTLKIRSTKLEDSAMYFCASSTDRDRSGANVLTFGAGSRLTVL.

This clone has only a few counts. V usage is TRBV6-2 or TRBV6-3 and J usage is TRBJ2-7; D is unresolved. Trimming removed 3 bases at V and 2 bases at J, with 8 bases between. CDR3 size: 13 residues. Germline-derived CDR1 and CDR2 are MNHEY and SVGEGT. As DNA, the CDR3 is TGTGCCAGCAGTTATTCCAGGCCCTACGAGCAGTACTTC. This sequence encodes CASSYSRPYEQYF.